These T cell receptor beta chains were read from a single sample in a study of spatial heterogeneity in lung cancer. One entry per CDR3 protein results from TCRdb running MiXCR on the 5' RACE reads. The sample includes some 120,000 distinct CDR3 sequences, 9% to 15% of them seen just once. The sequencing used PBMCs, collected at follow-up. The source of these receptors is a male donor with early-stage non-small cell lung cancer. CDR3s include the opening cysteine and the closing phenylalanine or tryptophan. A D gene is named only where the DNA matches it firmly. Clone size is given for some rows only: seen once, a few or many times, or a class if the clone is expanded.

v_gene	j_gene	d_gene	abundance	CDR3aa	CDR3nt
TRBV29-1	TRBJ2-2	NA	many	CSVEGGVPGELFF	TGCAGCGTTGAAGGAGGTGTGCCCGGGGAGCTGTTTTTT
TRBV9	TRBJ2-3	TRBD2	many	CASSPGLAGETDTQYF	TGTGCCAGCAGCCCCGGACTAGCGGGGGAGACAGATACGCAGTATTTT
TRBV28	TRBJ2-2	NA	many	CASRPTGSTNTGELFF	TGTGCCAGCAGACCAACAGGGTCCACGAACACCGGGGAGCTGTTTTTT
TRBV28	TRBJ1-1	NA	NA	CASNQLGWGTEAFF	TGTGCCAGCAATCAATTGGGGTGGGGCACTGAAGCTTTCTTT
TRBV11-2	TRBJ2-5	TRBD1	many	CASSFPGQGRGKTQYF	TGTGCCAGCAGCTTCCCGGGACAGGGTCGAGGAAAGACCCAGTACTTC
TRBV24-1	TRBJ2-7	NA	few	CATHVGVEQYF	TGTGCCACCCACGTGGGGGTCGAGCAGTACTTC
TRBV2	TRBJ1-2	NA	few	CASDVDLGYGYTF	TGTGCCAGCGACGTTGATCTGGGGTATGGCTACACCTTC
TRBV28	TRBJ2-5	NA	NA	CASSDFRQETQYF	TGTGCCAGCAGTGACTTTCGTCAAGAGACCCAGTACTTC
TRBV20-1	TRBJ1-2	NA	once	CSAREASVGYTF	TGCAGTGCTAGAGAAGCCTCGGTCGGCTACACCTTC
TRBV11-3	TRBJ2-7	NA	few	CASSFGDESYEQYF	TGTGCCAGCAGCTTCGGGGATGAATCCTACGAGCAGTACTTC
TRBV7-9	TRBJ1-4	TRBD1	NA	CASSRPGQGAEKLFF	TGTGCCAGCAGCCGTCCGGGACAGGGGGCTGAAAAACTGTTTTTT
TRBV6-2/TRBV6-3	TRBJ2-1	NA	NA	CASSSTLRVSSYNEQFF	TGTGCCAGCAGTTCCACCCTGAGGGTTAGCTCCTACAATGAGCAGTTCTTC
TRBV7-2	TRBJ1-1	TRBD1	many	CASSLGGTVNTEAFF	TGTGCCAGCAGCTTAGGGGGGACAGTGAACACTGAAGCTTTCTTT